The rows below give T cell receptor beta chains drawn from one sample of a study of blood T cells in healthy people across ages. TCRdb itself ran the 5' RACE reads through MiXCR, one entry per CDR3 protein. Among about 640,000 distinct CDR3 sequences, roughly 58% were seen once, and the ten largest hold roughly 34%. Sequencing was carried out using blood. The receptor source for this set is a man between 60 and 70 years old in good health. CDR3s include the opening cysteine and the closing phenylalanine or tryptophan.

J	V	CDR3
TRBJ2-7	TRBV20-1	CSAILGTGALYEQYF
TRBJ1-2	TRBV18	CASSRAFGAPDGYTF
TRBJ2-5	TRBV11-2	CASSQQTGVETQYF
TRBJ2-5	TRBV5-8	CASSSGQGAVKTQYF
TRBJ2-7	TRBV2	CASSGGTGPTYEQYF
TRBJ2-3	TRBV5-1	CASSLSGLAGVDTQYF
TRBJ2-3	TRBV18	CASSPQGVETNTQYF
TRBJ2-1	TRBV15	CATSRDLGPGSNEQFF
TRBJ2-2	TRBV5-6	CASSPTGVGGGELFF
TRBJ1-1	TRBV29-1	CSVEASQSTEAFF
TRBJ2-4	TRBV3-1	CASSQGSSGGTPQYF
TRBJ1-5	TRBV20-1	CSAMTRGYSNQPQHF
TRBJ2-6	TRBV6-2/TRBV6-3	CASSDLSGAPGANVLTF
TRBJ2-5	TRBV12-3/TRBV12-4	CASSFGGTSGVETQYF
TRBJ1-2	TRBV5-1	CASSLASDTSNYGYTF
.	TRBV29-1	CSVEGRGTHSEQYF
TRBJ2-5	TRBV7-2	CASSPDGTYQETQYF
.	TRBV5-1	CASTPGLARYEQYF